This T cell receptor beta chain was obtained from a study of Ad26.COV2.S vaccination and SARS-CoV-2 variants. Background on the study: Donor had been placed in the Ad26.COV2.S arm of the COV1001 trial. Notes on the study in general: The TCR breadth and depth analyses may have produced an underestimate of total T cell responses.

CDR1 and CDR2 from the germline V gene are LGHDT and YNNKEL (reference sequence). The CDR3 spans 17 residues. Trimming took 0 bases from V and 0 from J, leaving 12 bases between them. This clone appeared a few times. Its target is not known. The sample's treatment: 19 received Ad26.COV2.S at low or high dose, single or two shots; five or six received placebo; per-sample allocation not given. All samples were drawn on day 63, counting from the first vaccine or placebo injection. Whoever gave the sample was an adult aged 18-55 years in Boston. An Ad26 vector expressing Wuhan-strain SARS-CoV-2 spike constituted the vaccine. Repertoires were generated with immunoSEQ multiplex PCR, while TCRdb's copy carries only in-frame clones and drops some. The sample consists of 350,000 to 600,000 clones, approximately 90% of them appearing once.

The receptor was derived from a person aged 18-65 years who received the Ad26.COV2.S COVID-19 vaccine or a placebo. The chain uses TRBV3-1 (or the pseudogene TRBV3-2) and TRBJ1-3; D remains unclear. The material was peripheral blood, obtained in a trial of Ad26.COV2.S vaccine versus placebo. The DNA for the CDR3 is TGTGCCAGCAGCCAAGACCGTCGGGCAGCCTCTGGAAACACCATATATTTT. Translation gives CASSQDRRAASGNTIYF.